This TCR beta chain was observed in a study of cytotoxic CD8 clonotypes in ibrutinib-treated CLL. Across the study: Under twelve relapsed/refractory, 15 treatment-naive; fewer than 18 IGHV unmutated. Study-wide findings and caveats: Public clonotypes, rarely seen, contracted or held steady on treatment. The study found baseline clonality above age-matched healthy donors, tracking circulating CD8+ T-cell counts.

Only in-frame clones appear in the TCRdb table, and some are missing; sequencing was by immunoSEQ multiplex PCR. The table lists 15,000 to 20,000 clones, 70% to 90% of them singletons. CDR1 is SGDLS, CDR2 YYNGEE, per germline. Deletions cut 5 bases from V and 9 bases from J, with 15 bases between. The CDR3 has 13 residues. In the case of this clone: The target antigen is unknown.

This material consisted of PBMCs, taken before ibrutinib treatment. The sequence derives from a human donor with chronic lymphocytic leukemia. The chain carries TRBV9 and TRBJ2-1; perhaps TRBD2 as D (5 bases). The CDR3 DNA follows: TGTGCCAGCAGTGGGCAGAGGGAAGGTGAGCAGTTCTTC. Amino acid sequence: CASSGQREGEQFF.